The T cell receptor (beta chain) described here comes from a study of regulatory T cells in long-lasting Graves disease. The CDR3 spans 14 residues. Germline CDR1 and CDR2: SNHLY and FYNNEI. Trimming cost V 4 bases and J 0 bases, with 10 bases left between them. With iRepertoire HTBI primers and Arm-PCR of CDR3 regions, TCR beta libraries were built. TCRdb re-analysed the multiplex PCR reads in MiXCR, keeping a single row per CDR3 protein. The sample holds 500,000 to 800,000 distinct CDR3 sequences, roughly 30% seen once. Ten or more counts support this clonotype. Documented time point: persistent/refractory GD, antithyroid drugs over 5 years with positive TRAb. RNA extracted from PBMCs served as the sequencing template.

The rearrangement joins TRBV2 to TRBJ2-7; D remains ambiguous. Sequenced material: peripheral blood mononuclear cells (PBMCs), taken when the disease was refractory, from a patient treated with antithyroid drugs. The clonotype originates from a female donor with Graves disease. DNA of the CDR3: TGTGCCAGCAGTGTCGAGCTGACCTCCTACGAGCAGTACTTC. It is translated as CASSVELTSYEQYF. The entire variable domain, with the rest obtained from reference TRBV2 and TRBJ2-7, is as follows: EPEVTQTPSHQVTQMGQEVILRCVPISNHLYFYWYRQILGQKVEFLVSFYNNEISEKSEIFDDQFSVERPDGSNFTLKIRSTKLEDSAMYFCASSVELTSYEQYFGPGTRLTVT.